The 12 T cell receptor beta chains listed next were all sequenced from one sample in a study of OX40 agonist ivuxolimab in advanced cancers. The library was generated by the immunoSEQ multiplex PCR assay. TCRdb holds this immuneACCESS table with in-frame rearrangements only. Some clones are missing; in checked studies, unresolved V genes explain under half, and the rest has no known cause. The sample contains about 64,000 clones, about four fifths of them found a single time. In total, the top ten clones hold about 9.1% of the sample. The sample in question was CD4+ or CD8+ T cells sorted from blood, obtained in a trial of the OX40 agonist ivuxolimab. These receptors all come from an adult with an advanced solid tumor such as melanoma, head and neck, liver or kidney cancer.

This chain uses TRBV18 with TRBJ1-1; no clear D. Trimming left V 4 bases short and J 0 bases short, with 6 bases between. Germline lookup yields CDR1 KGHSH and CDR2 LQKENI. The CDR3 length is 13 residues. The CDR3 region has the DNA TGTGCCAGCTCACAGGGAGTGAACACTGAAGCTTTCTTT. Translating gives CASSQGVNTEAFF.

V gene TRBV7-6 combines with J gene TRBJ2-1; TRBD2 agrees at 12 bases. Per germline, CDR1 SGHVS and CDR2 FNYEAQ. The CDR3 is 18 residues long. V dropped 0 bases and J dropped 3; count of bases not matched to a gene: 6. CDR3 residues: CASSLAEALAGGYNEQFF. The DNA of the CDR3 is TGTGCCAGCAGCTTAGCTGAGGCACTAGCGGGAGGCTACAATGAGCAGTTCTTC.

This sequence joins TRBV15 and TRBJ1-5, with D perhaps TRBD1 (5 bases). CDR1 and CDR2 from the germline V gene are LNHNV and YYDKDF (reference sequence). V shed 0 bases and J shed 0 bases, with 15 bases lying between them. CDR3 size: 18 residues. The CDR3 nucleotides read TGTGCCACCAGCAGAGATAAGTCCTTGGGGGATAGCAATCAGCCCCAGCATTTT. Encoded protein: CATSRDKSLGDSNQPQHF.

This clone was seen a single time. The chain links TRBV27 to TRBJ1-5, with D unclear. Germline CDR1 MNHEY, CDR2 SMNVEV (reference sequence). The CDR3 sequence is 15 residues long. Trimming pared 2 bases from V and 2 bases from J, leaving 10 bases between. The CDR3 DNA is TGTGCCAGCAGTTTAGCAGGTTTCGGCAATCAGCCCCAGCATTTT. It yields the protein CASSLAGFGNQPQHF.

This clone appeared a single time. The chain uses TRBV5-1 and TRBJ2-4, with 9 bases aligning to TRBD1. The junction had 6 bases not matched to a gene; V was cut back by 5 bases and J by 9 bases. The CDR3 is made up of 13 amino acids. Looked up from germline, CDR1 is SGHRS and CDR2 is YFSETQ. Here the CDR3 reads CASSWDRVGIQYF. CDR3 sequence (DNA): TGCGCCAGCAGTTGGGACAGGGTCGGCATTCAGTACTTC.

The rearrangement uses TRBV7-6 and TRBJ2-1, with TRBD2 matching 12 bases. The CDR3 spans 14 residues. Germline V lookup: CDR1 SGHVS, CDR2 FNYEAQ. The J segment lost 15 bases and the V segment lost 6 bases, leaving 12 bases of the junction unmatched. The CDR3 loop reads CASRAGTSGLPPFF. The DNA for the CDR3 is TGTGCCAGCAGAGCCGGGACTAGCGGGCTTCCTCCGTTCTTC. Full variable domain (remainder filled in from reference TRBV7-6 and TRBJ2-1): GAGVSQSPRYKVTKRGQDVALRCDPISGHVSLYWYRQALGQGPEFLTYFNYEAQQDKSGLPNDRFSAERPEGSISTLTIQRTEQRDSAMYRCASRAGTSGLPPFFGPGTRLTVL.

This clone was counted a few times. The J gene is TRBJ2-7, the V gene TRBV6-5; D may be TRBD1 (5 bases). With 2 bases removed from V and 0 bases from J, the gap between germline ends came to 5 bases. The CDR3 has 13 residues. Germline V gene lookup returns CDR1 MNHEY and CDR2 SVGAGI. The DNA for the CDR3 is TGTGCCAGCAGTTACGACAGCTCCTACGAGCAGTACTTC. Residues: CASSYDSSYEQYF.

A word on this clone: At one end, the junction sequence differs from germline, possibly due to a read error. The chain combines TRBV5-6 with TRBJ2-5, with D unresolved. CDR1 is SGHDT, CDR2 YYEEEE, per germline. The CDR3 loop spans 12 amino acids. The CDR3 DNA reads TGTGCCAGCGGCTTGGTGGAACAGACCCAGTACTTC. This gives the protein CASGLVEQTQYF.

V and J are TRBV7-9 and TRBJ1-1, with TRBD1 as a possible D gene (6 bases). CDR3 length: 14 residues. V was pared by 5 bases and J by 2 bases, with 12 bases between. Germline-derived CDR1 and CDR2 are SEHNR and FQNEAQ (reference sequence). CDR3 protein: CASSRPRGNTEAFF. The DNA for the CDR3 is TGTGCCAGCAGCCGTCCCAGGGGCAACACTGAAGCTTTCTTT.

This clone was observed a few times. V is TRBV19 and J is TRBJ2-7; D is possibly TRBD1 or TRBD2 (5 bases each). Per germline, CDR1 LNHDA and CDR2 SQIVND (reference sequence). This CDR3 contains 14 residues. The V and J ends lost 5 bases and 5 bases respectively, with 16 bases between them. CDR3 sequence (DNA): TGTGCCAGTAGTCAACTTATGAGGGGTAACGAGCAGTACTTC. This sequence encodes CASSQLMRGNEQYF.

The genes are TRBV2 and TRBJ1-5, with D hard to call. This CDR3 has 15 residues. Germline V gives CDR1 SNHLY, CDR2 FYNNEI. V lost 4 bases to trimming and J lost 2 bases, with 12 bases between them. The CDR3 here is CASSGVRIGNQPQHF. The CDR3 region has the DNA TGTGCCAGCAGTGGGGTGAGAATCGGCAATCAGCCCCAGCATTTT.

This clone was observed once. This sequence joins TRBV5-5 and TRBJ1-1; D is unresolved. Germline CDR1 SGHKS, CDR2 YYEKEE (reference sequence). The CDR3 is made up of 14 amino acids. V was cut by 0 bases and J by 1 base, with 7 bases left in between. The CDR3 nucleotides read TGTGCCAGCAGCTTGGCCCCCAAGAACACTGAAGCTTTCTTT. Its translation: CASSLAPKNTEAFF.